A single sample gave rise to the 4 T cell receptor beta chains below, sequenced in a study of graft-versus-host responses after intestinal transplantation. This table comes from immunoSEQ multiplex PCR, and its TCRdb copy is limited to in-frame clones, with some not included. The data contain about 100,000 clones, roughly 91% of them seen just once; the ten biggest clones take up approximately 0.18%. No antigen has been assigned to these receptors. The sequencing used unstimulated CD4+ T cells sorted from spleen or lymph node cells, collected before transplant. The receptors shown here come from a human donor who was the organ donor for an intestinal transplant.

J is TRBJ2-2 and V is TRBV5-6; 7 bases map to TRBD1. CDR1 and CDR2 from the germline V gene are SGHDT and YYEEEE. CDR3 length: 16 residues. V was clipped by 3 bases and J by 5 bases; unmatched bases: 10. The CDR3 loop is CASSSLGQTKTGELFF. CDR3 nucleotides: TGTGCCAGCAGCTCGCTGGGACAGACAAAAACCGGGGAGCTGTTTTTT. The variable domain in full, completed from reference TRBV5-6 and TRBJ2-2, reads DAGVTQSPTHLIKTRGQQVTLRCSPKSGHDTVSWYQQALGQGPQFIFQYYEEEERQRGNFPDRFSGHQFPNYSSELNVNALLLGDSALYLCASSSLGQTKTGELFFGEGSRLTVL.

This rearrangement joins TRBV4-3 to TRBJ1-5; TRBD1 matches 7 bases. CDR3 length: 16 amino acids. The germline gives CDR1 LGHNA, CDR2 YSLEER. V trimming: 3 bases; J trimming: 6 bases; junction bases outside the gene matches: 11. CDR3: CASSQTVRQGGQPQHF. CDR3 DNA: TGCGCCAGCAGCCAGACCGTGAGGCAGGGGGGTCAGCCCCAGCATTTT.

V gene TRBV19 combines with J gene TRBJ1-2; D is possibly TRBD1 (6 bases). CDR1 is LNHDA, CDR2 SQIVND, per germline (reference sequence). This CDR3 region has 14 residues. The V end was cut by 6 bases, the J end by 3 bases, with 14 bases between. CDR3 loop: CASRNTGRDYGYTF. The CDR3 DNA sequence: TGTGCCAGTAGAAACACAGGGCGCGACTATGGCTACACCTTC. The full variable domain, completed using reference TRBV19 and TRBJ1-2, is DGGITQSPKYLFRKEGQNVTLSCEQNLNHDAMYWYRQDPGQGLRLIYYSQIVNDFQKGDIAEGYSVSREKKESFPLTVTSAQKNPTAFYLCASRNTGRDYGYTFGSGTRLTVV.

V gene TRBV6-6 combines with J gene TRBJ2-2, with D possibly being TRBD1 (5 bases). The CDR3 sequence is 16 residues long. V was pared by 3 bases and J by 3 bases, with 14 bases between. Germline CDR1 and CDR2: MNHNY and SVGAGI (reference sequence). The CDR3 DNA follows: TGTGCCAGCAGTTATCCGACCTGGGGCCACACCGGGGAGCTGTTTTTT. Residues: CASSYPTWGHTGELFF.